These 22 T cell receptor beta chains were sequenced from one sample in a study of cytomegalovirus exposure and HLA in healthy donors. The PCR used 60 Vbeta and 13 Jbeta primers. Clones were sequenced by immunoSEQ multiplex PCR, and TCRdb holds only the in-frame ones, with some missing. The profile shows around 100,000 clones, over 70% of them singletons. Specimen: PBMCs. The receptors stem from a woman in her forties in good health and CMV-seropositive.

The J gene is TRBJ2-3, the V gene TRBV27; tentative D call: TRBD1 (6 bases). The germline V gene encodes CDR1 MNHEY and CDR2 SMNVEV (reference sequence). Trimming removed 10 bases from V and 5 bases from J, with 22 bases in between. This CDR3 has 15 amino acids. CDR3 protein: CATALRGTLQDTQYF. The CDR3 nucleotides read TGTGCCACCGCCTTGAGGGGGACGCTCCAAGATACGCAGTATTTT.

The chain recombines TRBV25-1 with TRBJ2-7, with D perhaps TRBD2 (7 bases). Germline V gene lookup returns CDR1 MGHDK and CDR2 SYGVNS. CDR3 length: 15 residues. Deletions cut 2 bases from V and 2 bases from J, with 13 bases between. The CDR3 bases are TGTGCCAGCAGTGAAATGGAGGGGGGGGCCTACGAGCAGTACTTC. It is translated as CASSEMEGGAYEQYF.

This clone was found a few times. CDR3 protein: CASSQSSHNSYEQYF. The CDR3 nucleotides are TGCGCCAGCAGCCAATCGTCTCACAACTCCTACGAGCAGTACTTC. The J gene is TRBJ2-7, the V gene TRBV4-3; unclear D gene. The CDR3 consists of 15 residues. CDR1 is LGHNA and CDR2 is YSLEER in the germline V gene. Trimming removed 2 bases from V and 0 bases from J, with 11 bases in between.

The chain combines TRBV7-8 with TRBJ2-7, with a weak D call TRBD1 (5 bases). Germline CDR1 is SGHVS and CDR2 is FQNEAQ. This CDR3 is 14 amino acids long. Between the trimmed V and J ends, which lost 2 bases and 4 bases, there was a span of 12 bases. The DNA for the CDR3 is TGTGCCAGCAGCTTAACGATAGGACAATACGAGCAGTACTTC. This sequence encodes CASSLTIGQYEQYF.

The V call is TRBV6-6, the J call TRBJ1-5, with 10 nucleotides matching TRBD1. This CDR3 region has 16 residues. V shed 1 base, J shed 6 bases, and the junction held 6 bases outside the gene matches. Germline V gene data show CDR1 as MNHNY and CDR2 as SVGAGI (reference sequence). CDR3 sequence: CASSYWGQGKGQPQHF. The CDR3 region has the DNA TGTGCCAGCAGTTACTGGGGACAGGGGAAAGGTCAGCCCCAGCATTTT.

This clone was counted a few times. The V and J genes are TRBV7-2 and TRBJ1-4; 7 positions match TRBD1. V gave up 1 base and J gave up 6 bases; unmatched junction bases: 5. Germline V CDR1 and CDR2: SGHTA, FQGNSA. This CDR3 region has 15 residues. CDR3 protein: CASSLGVGGYEKLFF. As DNA, the CDR3 is TGTGCCAGCAGCTTAGGGGTAGGGGGCTATGAAAAACTGTTTTTT.

The chain combines TRBV7-2 with TRBJ1-2; 12 bases line up with TRBD1. The CDR3 sequence is 16 residues long. Germline lookup yields CDR1 SGHTA and CDR2 FQGNSA. Trimming took 1 base from V and 4 from J; bases not matched to a gene: 4. The CDR3 sequence: CASSLGGTGGPYGYTF. CDR3 nucleotides: TGTGCCAGCAGCTTAGGGGGGACAGGGGGCCCCTATGGCTACACCTTC.

This chain uses TRBV11-3 with TRBJ2-1; 9 bases are a match to TRBD1. The CDR3 is 16 residues long. Per the germline V gene, CDR1 is SGHNT and CDR2 is YENEEA. Unmatched junction bases numbered 9, after V lost 5 bases and J lost 4 bases. CDR3 protein: CASSPHRGPSYNEQFF. The CDR3 bases are TGTGCCAGCAGCCCCCACAGGGGGCCCTCGTACAATGAGCAGTTCTTC.

J is TRBJ2-7 and V is TRBV18, with 7 bases aligning to TRBD1. The trim removed 3 bases at V and 0 bases at J, leaving 2 bases unmatched. CDR3 length: 14 residues. Germline assignment: CDR1 KGHSH and CDR2 LQKENI. DNA of the CDR3: TGTGCCAGCTCACCGGCAGGGGGCTCCTACGAGCAGTACTTC. Its protein is CASSPAGGSYEQYF.

This chain uses TRBV19 with TRBJ2-7, with TRBD2 matching over 10 bases. V lost 5 bases and J lost 3; bases outside the gene matches: 10. The germline CDR1 and CDR2 sequences are LNHDA and SQIVND (reference sequence). The CDR3 extends over 16 amino acids. CDR3 DNA: TGTGCCAGTAGTCCCCGGGCTAGCGGGAGTATCTACGAGCAGTACTTC. Its protein is CASSPRASGSIYEQYF.

There are a few counts of this clone. The rearrangement joins TRBV7-3 to TRBJ2-2; D perhaps matches TRBD1 (6 bases). CDR1 SGHTA and CDR2 FQGTGA come from the germline V gene. The CDR3 extends over 13 amino acids. V lost 6 bases and J 4 bases, leaving 9 bases between the germline ends. The CDR3 sequence is CASSLQGTGELFF. The CDR3 bases are TGTGCCAGCAGTTTACAGGGCACCGGGGAGCTGTTTTTT.

About this clone: Within the sample, other DNA sequences also encode this same CDR3. The chain employs TRBV18 and TRBJ1-1, with 7 bases aligning to TRBD1. CDR1 KGHSH and CDR2 LQKENI come from the germline V gene. V lost 3 bases, J lost 1 base, and 5 bases stayed unmatched. The CDR3 covers 15 residues. In nucleotides, the CDR3 is TGTGCCAGCTCACCTCCGACAGGGAAGAACACTGAAGCTTTCTTT. Amino acids: CASSPPTGKNTEAFF.

The chain links TRBV6-1 to TRBJ2-5; 7 bases align to TRBD2. CDR1 is MNHNS and CDR2 is SASEGT in the germline V gene. The V segment lost 7 bases and the J segment 5 bases; nucleotides outside the gene matches: 10. This CDR3 has 14 amino acids. CDR3 residues: CASKLAPVGETQYF. As DNA, the CDR3 is TGTGCCAGCAAACTAGCGCCCGTGGGGGAGACCCAGTACTTC.

The rearrangement links TRBV4-1 to TRBJ2-7; 7 bases match TRBD1. V trimming: 3 bases; J trimming: 4 bases; junction bases outside the gene matches: 15. Germline lookup yields CDR1 MGHRA and CDR2 YSYEKL. The CDR3 length is 17 residues. CDR3 nucleotides: TGCGCCAGCAGCCAGGAGATTGCCGGGACAGCGGTGTACGAGCAGTACTTC. The encoded protein is CASSQEIAGTAVYEQYF.

The V and J genes are TRBV12-1 and TRBJ1-5; the table's D call of TRBD1 was not tested on the DNA. TRBV12-1 represents a pseudogene. The CDR3 is 18 amino acids. In DNA, the CDR3 is TGTGCCAGCACCCTTTTAAGGGTTGGGACAGGCCTCAATCAGCCCCAGCATTTT. Encoded protein: CASTLLRVGTGLNQPQHF.

The gene calls are TRBV7-9 and TRBJ2-1, with D perhaps TRBD2 (6 bases). Trimming pared 2 bases from V and 8 bases from J, leaving 10 bases between. There are 13 residues in the CDR3. The V gene's germline CDR1 is SEHNR and CDR2 FQNEAQ (reference sequence). The CDR3 DNA reads as TGTGCCAGCAGCTTATCGGGCGGGGATGAGCAGTTCTTC. Translated, it gives CASSLSGGDEQFF.

The chain couples TRBV7-3 to TRBJ1-1; 9 bases match TRBD1. Unmatched junction bases numbered 13, after V lost 5 bases and J lost 3 bases. This CDR3 contains 17 residues. Germline assignment: CDR1 SGHTA and CDR2 FQGTGA. The CDR3 is CASSLVGTGKSHTEAFF. The CDR3 DNA sequence: TGTGCCAGCAGCCTGGTCGGGACAGGGAAATCACACACTGAAGCTTTCTTT. The full variable domain, rest sourced from reference TRBV7-3 and TRBJ1-1, is GAGVSQTPSNKVTEKGKYVELRCDPISGHTALYWYRQSLGQGPEFLIYFQGTGAADDSGLPNDRFFAVRPEGSVSTLKIQRTERGDSAVYLCASSLVGTGKSHTEAFFGQGTRLTVV.

This chain links TRBV4-1 with TRBJ2-7; 10 positions match TRBD2. V gave up 4 bases and J gave up 6 bases; unmatched junction bases: 12. From germline, CDR1 is MGHRA and CDR2 YSYEKL. The length of the CDR3 is 16 residues. The CDR3 is CASSPPGLARSVEQYF. The CDR3, as DNA: TGCGCCAGCAGCCCCCCGGGACTAGCGCGATCAGTCGAGCAGTACTTC.

V and J are TRBV2 and TRBJ2-5; D is ambiguous. CDR1 is SNHLY, CDR2 FYNNEI, per germline. This CDR3 has 11 residues. Trimming left V 4 bases short and J 4 bases short, with 4 bases between. The CDR3 here is CASSVSETQYF. CDR3 in DNA: TGTGCCAGCAGTGTATCAGAGACCCAGTACTTC.

This chain connects TRBV10-3 to TRBJ2-7, with unresolved D. This CDR3 has 11 amino acids. V lost 5 bases to trimming and J lost 2 bases, with 4 bases between them. Looked up from germline, CDR1 is ENHRY and CDR2 is SYGVKD. The CDR3 loop reads CAISNTYEQYF. CDR3 DNA: TGTGCCATCAGTAACACCTACGAGCAGTACTTC.

The rearrangement uses TRBV28 and TRBJ1-1; 11 positions agree with TRBD1. In germline, CDR1 is MDHEN, CDR2 SYDVKM. The ends lost 5 bases at V and 4 bases at J; junction bases unmatched: 3. CDR3 length equals 14 residues. The CDR3 bases are TGTGCCAGCAGTGGACAGGGGGCAGCCACTGAAGCTTTCTTT. Amino acids: CASSGQGAATEAFF.

V usage is TRBV19 and J usage is TRBJ2-3, with 9 bases fitting TRBD2. CDR3 length: 16 amino acids. After removal of 1 base from V and 4 bases from J, the junction contained 6 bases not matched to a gene. Germline V gene data show CDR1 as LNHDA and CDR2 as SQIVND (reference sequence). CDR3 loop: CASSIVGGGAADTQYF. The CDR3 nucleotides are TGTGCCAGTAGTATAGTCGGCGGGGGGGCTGCAGATACGCAGTATTTT.